This entry features one T cell receptor (beta chain) sequence. The junction had 9 bases not matched to a gene; V was cut back by 4 bases and J by 2 bases. The CDR3 has 16 residues. Germline CDR1 and CDR2: SGHTA and FQGNSA. This sample was included in a study of blood T cell repertoires in COVID-19. About the research overall: In each case, the material was cDNA or gDNA derived from T cells, B-cell-depleted T cells, or PBMCs.

Per the authors' pipeline: Amplified reference gene primers provided the basis for estimating nucleated cell counts. Sequenced by immunoSEQ multiplex PCR; TCRdb stores in-frame clones only, minus some. V, J and clone size reflect that table, while D and trimming were determined from the DNA. The table includes about 78,000 clones, 75% to 95% detected once. Sequencing was carried out using peripheral blood. The chain joins TRBV7-2 to TRBJ2-7; 9 nucleotides align to TRBD1. This sequence was found in an elderly woman with acute or convalescent COVID-19. The CDR3 protein is CASSWGRGQGTYEQYF. Written as DNA, the CDR3 is TGTGCCAGCAGCTGGGGGCGAGGACAGGGGACCTACGAGCAGTACTTC.